The 3 T cell receptor beta chains in this list originate from one sample, sequenced in a study of OX40 agonist ivuxolimab in advanced cancers. TCRdb keeps only in-frame clones here, not all; method: immunoSEQ multiplex PCR. In the table there are approximately 62,000 clones, roughly 90% of which are singletons. Sequencing was performed on CD4+ or CD8+ T cells sorted from blood, taken in a trial of the OX40 agonist ivuxolimab. The receptors here all came from an adult with an advanced solid tumor such as melanoma, head and neck, liver or kidney cancer.

For the CDR3, the DNA is TGTGCCAGCAGCGTAGCGGACAGGGCCAGCTATGGCTACACCTTC. Its protein is CASSVADRASYGYTF. The J gene is TRBJ1-2, the V gene TRBV9, with TRBD1 matching over 8 bases. This CDR3 has 15 residues. The germline V gene has CDR1 SGDLS and CDR2 YYNGEE. Losses at the gene ends were 0 bases for V and 4 bases for J; bases not matched to a gene: 5.

The chain combines TRBV21-1 with TRBJ1-1. TRBV21-1 is deemed a pseudogene. The CDR3 extends over 14 amino acids. The CDR3 region has the DNA TGTGCCAGCAGCCCCGCGAGGGGCGGGACTGAAGCTTTCTTT. As protein: CASSPARGGTEAFF.

This clone occurred once. The gene calls are TRBV6-5 and TRBJ2-2; D remains unclear. Germline V CDR1 and CDR2: MNHEY, SVGAGI. CDR3 length: 13 amino acids. The ends were cut back, 5 bases at V and 2 bases at J, with 6 bases in the middle. CDR3 in amino acids: CASSTRNTGELFF. The CDR3 bases are TGTGCCAGCAGTACGAGAAACACCGGGGAGCTGTTTTTT.